The rows below give T cell receptor beta chains drawn from one sample of a study of shared T cell receptors in the human thymus. Here immunoSEQ multiplex PCR was the method, and the copy in TCRdb shows in-frame clones only, minus some. Among 500,000 to 750,000 clones listed, roughly 88% were seen once. This sample also appeared in a second study, on human thymus T cells.

The sample taken for sequencing was thymocytes. The receptors derive from a boy under three years old with a congenital heart defect. Each CDR3 is given with its conserved first and last residue. The D gene is left open where the match is weak. Only part of the rows carry a size: once, few, many, or a class if the clone is expanded.

CDR3 DNA: TGCGCCAGCAGCCAAGTCAGGGACTACGAGCAGTACTTC
CDR3 protein: CASSQVRDYEQYF
clone size: few
J gene: TRBJ2-7
D gene: NA
V gene: TRBV4-3

CDR3 DNA: TGTGCCAGCAGCCAAGATGCGGGAGTGAGCACAGATACGCAGTATTTT
CDR3 protein: CASSQDAGVSTDTQYF
clone size: once
J gene: TRBJ2-3
D gene: TRBD2
V gene: TRBV14

CDR3 DNA: TGCGCCAGCAGCCATAGACTAGCGGGAGTTTCAGATACGCAGTATTTT
CDR3 protein: CASSHRLAGVSDTQYF
clone size: NA
J gene: TRBJ2-3
D gene: TRBD2
V gene: TRBV4-3

CDR3 DNA: TGTGCCAGCAGCGTAGCTACTAGCGGGAGAAACGGTGAGCAGTTCTTC
CDR3 protein: CASSVATSGRNGEQFF
clone size: NA
J gene: TRBJ2-1
D gene: TRBD2
V gene: TRBV9

CDR3 DNA: TGTGCCAGCAGTGAAGGGGGCAGAGGAGAGTACTATGGCTACACCTTC
CDR3 protein: CASSEGGRGEYYGYTF
clone size: NA
J gene: TRBJ1-2
D gene: NA
V gene: TRBV6-1

CDR3 DNA: TGCGCCAGCAGCTTGCTCCGACAGGCCAAGAAGGGTGAAGCTTTCTTT
CDR3 protein: CASSLLRQAKKGEAFF
clone size: NA
J gene: TRBJ1-1
D gene: NA
V gene: TRBV5-1

CDR3 DNA: TGTGCCAGCAGCCCGAAGACTAGCGGGAGTGATACGCAGTATTTT
CDR3 protein: CASSPKTSGSDTQYF
clone size: once
J gene: TRBJ2-3
D gene: TRBD2
V gene: TRBV7-2

CDR3 DNA: TGTGCCAGCTCGTCGGGGTTGGGCACTGAAGCTTTCTTT
CDR3 protein: CASSSGLGTEAFF
clone size: NA
J gene: TRBJ1-1
D gene: NA
V gene: TRBV9

CDR3 DNA: TGTGCCAGCAGTTTAACCCTAACGCTCACCTACGAGCAGTACTTC
CDR3 protein: CASSLTLTLTYEQYF
clone size: NA
J gene: TRBJ2-7
D gene: NA
V gene: TRBV28

CDR3 DNA: TGTGCCACCAGCCCCCCCAGGGCCAAAAACATTCAGTACTTC
CDR3 protein: CATSPPRAKNIQYF
clone size: NA
J gene: TRBJ2-4
D gene: NA
V gene: TRBV15

CDR3 DNA: TGTGCCTGGAGTGTAGGGGGAGCGGGAGGCCCGGAAGGGGGGAATGAGCAGTTCTTC
CDR3 protein: CAWSVGGAGGPEGGNEQFF
clone size: once
J gene: TRBJ2-1
D gene: TRBD2
V gene: TRBV30

CDR3 DNA: TGTGCCGGATTAGACAGAGTTAACTATGGCTACACCTTC
CDR3 protein: CAGLDRVNYGYTF
clone size: few
J gene: TRBJ1-2
D gene: NA
V gene: TRBV6-1

CDR3 DNA: TGTGCCACAGGGTCTAACACTGAAGCTTTCTTT
CDR3 protein: CATGSNTEAFF
clone size: NA
J gene: TRBJ1-1
D gene: NA
V gene: TRBV7-9

CDR3 DNA: TGTGCCAGCACCTGGACAGGGGCTAACTCTGGGGCCAACGTCCTGACTTTC
CDR3 protein: CASTWTGANSGANVLTF
clone size: NA
J gene: TRBJ2-6
D gene: TRBD1
V gene: TRBV28

CDR3 DNA: TGTGCCAGCAGCCCACCGACAGGGGCCGCCTACGAGCAGTACTTC
CDR3 protein: CASSPPTGAAYEQYF
clone size: NA
J gene: TRBJ2-7
D gene: TRBD1
V gene: TRBV7-9

CDR3 DNA: TGTGCCAGCAGCTCCTCAGGGGCCCGGGACACTGAAGCTTTCTTT
CDR3 protein: CASSSSGARDTEAFF
clone size: few
J gene: TRBJ1-1
D gene: NA
V gene: TRBV7-9

CDR3 DNA: TGTGCCAGCAGTTTCCCGGGACTAGCAAAGTCAGATACGCAGTATTTT
CDR3 protein: CASSFPGLAKSDTQYF
clone size: NA
J gene: TRBJ2-3
D gene: TRBD2
V gene: TRBV6-6

CDR3 DNA: TGTGCCAGCAGTGAAGGACAGGGGGGTGGCAATCAGCCCCAGCATTTT
CDR3 protein: CASSEGQGGGNQPQHF
clone size: NA
J gene: TRBJ1-5
D gene: TRBD1
V gene: TRBV6-1

CDR3 DNA: TGTGCCAGCAGTTTAGGGGCCCACCATCAGCCCCAGCATTTT
CDR3 protein: CASSLGAHHQPQHF
clone size: NA
J gene: TRBJ1-5
D gene: NA
V gene: TRBV28

CDR3 DNA: TGTGCCAGCAGTTTTGGGCGGGCAGGGGCCCTAAGACGAGAGACCCAGTACTTC
CDR3 protein: CASSFGRAGALRRETQYF
clone size: NA
J gene: TRBJ2-5
D gene: NA
V gene: TRBV28

CDR3 DNA: TGCACCAGCAGTCAATTATTGGGGAGGGGCACTGAAGCTTTCTTT
CDR3 protein: CTSSQLLGRGTEAFF
clone size: NA
J gene: TRBJ1-1
D gene: NA
V gene: TRBV23-1

CDR3 DNA: TGCGCCAGCAGCCAAGGAGCCGGGGCCTACGAGCAGTACTTC
CDR3 protein: CASSQGAGAYEQYF
clone size: NA
J gene: TRBJ2-7
D gene: NA
V gene: TRBV4-3

CDR3 DNA: TGTGCCAGCAGCTTTCGGGACAGGGCCCTACAAGAGACCCAGTACTTC
CDR3 protein: CASSFRDRALQETQYF
clone size: NA
J gene: TRBJ2-5
D gene: TRBD1
V gene: TRBV7-6

CDR3 DNA: TGTGCCAGCAGTGAACTGGGCGGGAGGTCAGATACGCAGTATTTT
CDR3 protein: CASSELGGRSDTQYF
clone size: NA
J gene: TRBJ2-3
D gene: TRBD2
V gene: TRBV25-1

CDR3 DNA: TGTGCCAGCAGGGACAGGGGACAAGAGACCCAGTACTTC
CDR3 protein: CASRDRGQETQYF
clone size: NA
J gene: TRBJ2-5
D gene: TRBD1
V gene: TRBV28

CDR3 DNA: TGTGCCAGCAGCCTACTGCCGGGACAGGGCTTCTACAATGAGCAGTTCTTC
CDR3 protein: CASSLLPGQGFYNEQFF
clone size: NA
J gene: TRBJ2-1
D gene: TRBD1
V gene: TRBV11-1

CDR3 DNA: TGTGCCACCAGCAGAGATAGAAGGGTCCTGACAGGGGGGAGTCTGGGAGGGGCCAACGTCCTGACTTTC
CDR3 protein: CATSRDRRVLTGGSLGGANVLTF
clone size: NA
J gene: TRBJ2-6
D gene: TRBD1
V gene: TRBV15

CDR3 DNA: TGCGCCAGCAGCCAAGTTTACCTAGAGGATAGCAATCAGCCCCAGCATTTT
CDR3 protein: CASSQVYLEDSNQPQHF
clone size: NA
J gene: TRBJ1-5
D gene: NA
V gene: TRBV4-3

CDR3 DNA: TGTGCCAGCAGCCCGAGACTAGCGGGTCCCGAAAGGAGGGCCTACGAGCAGTACTTC
CDR3 protein: CASSPRLAGPERRAYEQYF
clone size: NA
J gene: TRBJ2-7
D gene: TRBD2
V gene: TRBV7-2

CDR3 DNA: TGCGCCAGCCGCCTTCCCGGAGAGGGAAACACCATATATTTT
CDR3 protein: CASRLPGEGNTIYF
clone size: few
J gene: TRBJ1-3
D gene: NA
V gene: TRBV5-1

CDR3 DNA: TGTGCCAGTAGTCGGACAGGGCCTAGCAATCAGCCCCAGCATTTT
CDR3 protein: CASSRTGPSNQPQHF
clone size: NA
J gene: TRBJ1-5
D gene: TRBD1
V gene: TRBV19

CDR3 DNA: TGTGCCAGCAGTATGGAGGGGACAGGAGCTAACTATGGCTACACCTTC
CDR3 protein: CASSMEGTGANYGYTF
clone size: once
J gene: TRBJ1-2
D gene: TRBD1
V gene: TRBV6-4

CDR3 DNA: TGTGCCAGCAGCTCAGCCTACGCGGGAGCGAACACCGGGGAGCTGTTTTTT
CDR3 protein: CASSSAYAGANTGELFF
clone size: NA
J gene: TRBJ2-2
D gene: TRBD2
V gene: TRBV5-4

CDR3 DNA: TGTGCCAGCAGTTTTTACCACCGGGACAGGGGTAATGAGCAGTTCTTC
CDR3 protein: CASSFYHRDRGNEQFF
clone size: NA
J gene: TRBJ2-1
D gene: TRBD1
V gene: TRBV28

CDR3 DNA: TGTGCCAGCAGCCGAGCAGGGGACAGGGGCAAAGAGACCCAGTACTTC
CDR3 protein: CASSRAGDRGKETQYF
clone size: NA
J gene: TRBJ2-5
D gene: TRBD1
V gene: TRBV5-4

CDR3 DNA: TGTGCCAGCAGTACAAGTCCTGGGCACGAGCAGTACTTC
CDR3 protein: CASSTSPGHEQYF
clone size: NA
J gene: TRBJ2-7
D gene: NA
V gene: TRBV6-1

CDR3 DNA: TGCGCCAGCAGTGAGTCGGGAGCGGGAGGGGAAGATACGCAGTATTTT
CDR3 protein: CASSESGAGGEDTQYF
clone size: NA
J gene: TRBJ2-3
D gene: TRBD2
V gene: TRBV10-2

CDR3 DNA: TGTGCCAGCAGCGCTAGCGAGCACTCCTACAATGAGCAGTTCTTC
CDR3 protein: CASSASEHSYNEQFF
clone size: NA
J gene: TRBJ2-1
D gene: NA
V gene: TRBV9

CDR3 DNA: TGTGCCAGCAGCTTGGACAGGGCTGGCTACACCTTC
CDR3 protein: CASSLDRAGYTF
clone size: NA
J gene: TRBJ1-2
D gene: NA
V gene: TRBV5-4

CDR3 DNA: TGCGCCAGCAGTTACAGGGGCTCTGGAAACACCATATATTTT
CDR3 protein: CASSYRGSGNTIYF
clone size: once
J gene: TRBJ1-3
D gene: TRBD1
V gene: TRBV4-3

CDR3 DNA: TGTGCCAGCAGCTTCCCCGGACAGGGCTCCTACGAGCAGTACTTC
CDR3 protein: CASSFPGQGSYEQYF
clone size: few
J gene: TRBJ2-7
D gene: TRBD1
V gene: TRBV5-6

CDR3 DNA: TGTGCCAGCAGCTTAACAGGTCTACAGTCTGGAAACACCATATATTTT
CDR3 protein: CASSLTGLQSGNTIYF
clone size: NA
J gene: TRBJ1-3
D gene: NA
V gene: TRBV7-8

CDR3 DNA: TGTGCCAGCAGTAAACAGAATCATGGGACAGGGGGCATCTACGAGCAGTACTTC
CDR3 protein: CASSKQNHGTGGIYEQYF
clone size: NA
J gene: TRBJ2-7
D gene: TRBD1
V gene: TRBV2

CDR3 DNA: TGTGCCAGCAGTGAACAAGCGGGACCCTACAATGAGCAGTTCTTC
CDR3 protein: CASSEQAGPYNEQFF
clone size: NA
J gene: TRBJ2-1
D gene: TRBD2
V gene: TRBV2